The clone carrying this T cell receptor (beta chain) is a singleton in its sample. What it recognizes is unknown. The data belong to a study of T cell responses to AZD1222 COVID-19 vaccine. Study observations and caveats: All repertoire sampling was performed exclusively after the peak T cell response.

TCRdb keeps only in-frame clones here, not all; method: immunoSEQ multiplex PCR. Seen here are tens of thousands of clones, more than 70% observed once, and the top ten hold less than 6.5%. This CDR3 comprises 14 residues. Trimming left V 3 bases short and J 0 bases short, with 7 bases between. Germline assignment: CDR1 SGHRS and CDR2 YFSETQ. The chain carries TRBV5-1 and TRBJ1-3; D possibly corresponds to TRBD1 (5 bases). The source was peripheral blood, collected 28 days after the second AZD1222 dose. The sequence was collected from an adult who received the AZD1222 COVID-19 vaccine. In DNA, the CDR3 is TGCGCCAGCAGCTGGGACGGCTCTGGAAACACCATATATTTT. Translated, it gives CASSWDGSGNTIYF.